These T cell receptor beta chains were read from a single sample in a study of CD8+ T cells in alopecia areata. Measured with immunoSEQ multiplex PCR; TCRdb has only the in-frame clones, and not every one. The profile covers around 100,000 clones, with around 50% appearing a single time and 8.5% to 10% taken by the ten largest. The sample taken for sequencing was CD4+ T cells sorted from blood. The origin of the receptors is a human donor in good health. CDR3s include the opening cysteine and the closing phenylalanine or tryptophan. The D gene is left open where the match is weak. Expanded clones get a size class; other rows say once, few or many, or leave the size out.

cdr3_length	clone_size	d_call	v_call	j_call	cdr3_nt	cdr3_aa
14	few	TRBD1	TRBV25-1	TRBJ2-7	TGTGCCAGCAGTGGCGACGGGACAGATCACGAGCAGTACTTC	CASSGDGTDHEQYF
15	few	NA	TRBV10-3	TRBJ1-1	TGTGCCATCAGCGGGGGGCCCAACATGAACACTGAAGCTTTCTTT	CAISGGPNMNTEAFF
13	NA	NA	TRBV15	TRBJ1-1	TGTGCCACCAGCAGGGGGAGTAGGGCAATAGCTTTCTTT	CATSRGSRAIAFF
18	once	TRBD2	TRBV30	TRBJ2-3	TGTGCCTGGACGAATTGGAGGACTAGCGGGGGGGTCCAAAATACGCAGTATTTT	CAWTNWRTSGGVQNTQYF
16	NA	NA	TRBV25-1	TRBJ2-6	TGTGCCAGCAGTGAGGTAGGCCTCTCTGGGGCCAACGTCCTGACTTTC	CASSEVGLSGANVLTF
11	few	NA	TRBV4-2	TRBJ2-1	TGTGCCAGCAGCTCCGAGGGTGAGCAGTTCTTC	CASSSEGEQFF
14	NA	TRBD2	TRBV29-1	TRBJ2-7	TGCAGCGTAAGGATAGTAGCGGGGGGCTACGAGCAGTACTTC	CSVRIVAGGYEQYF
15	NA	TRBD1	TRBV7-2	TRBJ2-3	TGTGCCAGCAGCCCAGGGGGCGTTGGCACAGATACGCAGTATTTT	CASSPGGVGTDTQYF
13	NA	TRBD1	TRBV29-1	TRBJ1-1	TGCAGCGTTGTGACAGGGCTTAACACTGAAGCTTTCTTT	CSVVTGLNTEAFF
15	few	TRBD1	TRBV30	TRBJ1-1	TGTGCCTGGGTGGGTACGACAGGGCCGAACACTGAAGCTTTCTTT	CAWVGTTGPNTEAFF
12	NA	NA	TRBV11-2	TRBJ1-2	TGTGCCAGCAGCCACGAGGGTTGGGGCTACACCTTC	CASSHEGWGYTF
14	many	NA	TRBV7-3	TRBJ2-2	TGTGCCAGCAGCTTCCCGGGGAGCACCGGGGAGCTGTTTTTT	CASSFPGSTGELFF
13	few	NA	TRBV28	TRBJ2-5	TGTGCCAGCAGTTTTAGACTGCAAGAGACCCAGTACTTC	CASSFRLQETQYF
13	NA	NA	TRBV30	TRBJ2-5	TGTGCCTGGACTTTGGGGGCCCAAGAGACCCAGTACTTC	CAWTLGAQETQYF
13	NA	NA	TRBV10-3	TRBJ1-2	TGTGCCATCAGTGAGGCAGGAATCGGTGGCTACACCTTC	CAISEAGIGGYTF
16	NA	TRBD2	TRBV5-1	TRBJ2-5	TGCGCCAGCAGCCTACGCGGGGGGGTGTACCAAGAGACCCAGTACTTC	CASSLRGGVYQETQYF
13	NA	TRBD1	TRBV30	TRBJ1-2	TGTGCCTGGGGACAGGGGGCGGTCTATGGCTACACCTTC	CAWGQGAVYGYTF
14	NA	NA	TRBV30	TRBJ1-1	TGTGCCTGGAGTGTACTGCGGGCAAACACTGAAGCTTTCTTT	CAWSVLRANTEAFF
16	NA	TRBD1	TRBV23-1	TRBJ2-5	TGCGCCAGCAGTCAAGGGGGCAGGGGGTACCAAGAGACCCAGTACTTC	CASSQGGRGYQETQYF
15	few	TRBD1	TRBV7-9	TRBJ1-6	TGTGCCAGCACCCCTCGACAGGGAAGAAATTCACCCCTCCACTTT	CASTPRQGRNSPLHF
16	few	NA	TRBV18	TRBJ1-1	TGTGCCAGCTCACCCCAAAACACCGCGGGGGCCGATGCTCAAGTCTTT	CASSPQNTAGADAQVF
11	few	NA	TRBV2	TRBJ2-3	TGTGCCAGCTGCCAGAGGGATACGCAGTATTTT	CASCQRDTQYF
14	NA	NA	TRBV15	TRBJ1-2	TGTGCCACCAGCTATTACCGGGACGGCTATGGCTACACCTTC	CATSYYRDGYGYTF
14	NA	NA	TRBV7-2	TRBJ2-1	TGTGCCAGCAGCCCAACTTACAGGTACAATGAGCAGTTCTTC	CASSPTYRYNEQFF
12	NA	NA	TRBV30	TRBJ2-1	TGTGCCTGGAGTGCAGGGATCAATGAGCAGTTCTTC	CAWSAGINEQFF
14	few	NA	TRBV7-2	TRBJ1-3	TGTGCCAGCAGCCTAGGTCTCTCTGGAAACACCATATATTTT	CASSLGLSGNTIYF
17	few	TRBD2	TRBV27	TRBJ2-5	TGTGCCAGCAGTTTATCCTTTCCGCGGGGGGGCCGGGAGACCCAGTACTTC	CASSLSFPRGGRETQYF
13	NA	NA	TRBV4-1	TRBJ1-5	TGCGCCAGCAGCCCAAGAAGCAATCAGCCCCAGCATTTT	CASSPRSNQPQHF
15	NA	TRBD2	TRBV7-2	TRBJ2-7	TGTGCCAGCAGCGCCTGGGGGCTAGCGGGGGAAGAGCAGTACTTC	CASSAWGLAGEEQYF
13	NA	NA	TRBV19	TRBJ2-5	TGTGCCAGTAGTGAGCAGCGAGCCGGGGCCCAGTACTTC	CASSEQRAGAQYF
16	few	TRBD2	TRBV7-3	TRBJ2-2	TGTGCCAGCAGCTTAGGGACTAGCGGGAACACCGGGGAGCTGTTTTTT	CASSLGTSGNTGELFF
15	NA	NA	TRBV7-9	TRBJ1-6	TGTGCCAGCAGCTTAGATGCAGGTTCTAATTCACCCCTCCACTTT	CASSLDAGSNSPLHF
13	NA	NA	TRBV19	TRBJ1-2	TGTGCCAGTAGTCCCCAGGTAGGGAGCGGCTACACCTTC	CASSPQVGSGYTF
15	NA	NA	TRBV2	TRBJ1-5	TGTGCCAGCAGTGAAGACAGGGCTCGCAATCAGCCCCAGCATTTT	CASSEDRARNQPQHF
11	NA	NA	TRBV2	TRBJ2-2	TGTGCCAGCAGTTACACCGGGGAGCTGTTTTTT	CASSYTGELFF
14	few	TRBD1	TRBV5-1	TRBJ2-5	TGCGCCAGCAGCTTGGGGGACAGAAAAGAGACCCAGTACTTC	CASSLGDRKETQYF
13	NA	NA	TRBV6-1	TRBJ1-5	TGTGCCAGCAGTCACCGGTCCAATCAGCCCCAGCATTTT	CASSHRSNQPQHF
18	NA	NA	TRBV19	TRBJ1-6	TGTGCCAGTCGGTCGGAGTCTGCGTCAGGGAGAGAAAATTCACCCCTCCACTTT	CASRSESASGRENSPLHF
13	few	TRBD1	TRBV30	TRBJ2-3	TGTGCCTGGAGTGTACGCAGACAGGGGACGCAGTATTTT	CAWSVRRQGTQYF
14	NA	TRBD1	TRBV29-1	TRBJ1-2	TGCAGCGTTCGAAGCGGACAGGGTGGGAATGGCTACACCTTC	CSVRSGQGGNGYTF
14	NA	NA	TRBV30	TRBJ1-5	TGTGCCTGGAGTGCGGGGATTAGCAATCAGCCCCAGCATTTT	CAWSAGISNQPQHF